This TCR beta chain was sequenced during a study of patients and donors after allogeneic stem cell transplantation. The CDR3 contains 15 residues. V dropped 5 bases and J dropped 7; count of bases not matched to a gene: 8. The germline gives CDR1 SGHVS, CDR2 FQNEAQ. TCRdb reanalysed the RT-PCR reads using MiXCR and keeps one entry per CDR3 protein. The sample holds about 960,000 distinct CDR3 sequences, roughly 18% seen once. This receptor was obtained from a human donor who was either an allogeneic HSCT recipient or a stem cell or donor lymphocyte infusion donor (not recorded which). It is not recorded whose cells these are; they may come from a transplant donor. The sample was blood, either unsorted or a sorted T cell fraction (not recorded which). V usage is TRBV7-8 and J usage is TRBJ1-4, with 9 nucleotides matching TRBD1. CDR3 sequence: CASSTRTGVGEKLFF. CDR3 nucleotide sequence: TGTGCCAGCAGCACCCGGACAGGGGTGGGTGAAAAACTGTTTTTT.